This T cell receptor (beta chain) is from a study of T cell responses to AZD1222 COVID-19 vaccine. To note about this clone: What it binds is unknown.

General study results and limits: Spike-specific TCR breadth and depth were elevated following two AZD1222 doses. Spike was spanned by vaccine-associated CD4 TCRs, which were dominant at 160-218 and 743-854.

CDR1 is SGHTA, CDR2 FQGTGA, per germline. CDR3 length equals 13 residues. Trimming took 3 bases from V and 4 from J, leaving 8 bases between them. Using immunoSEQ multiplex PCR, the repertoire was profiled, and TCRdb retains in-frame clones only, with some absent. The sample consists of over 70,000 clones, roughly 87% of them appearing once. The starting material was peripheral blood, obtained 28 days after the second AZD1222 dose. The chain combines TRBV7-3 with TRBJ2-3; no reliable D call. This receptor was taken from an adult who received the AZD1222 COVID-19 vaccine. CDR3 sequence reads: CASSFSESDTQYF. CDR3 in DNA: TGTGCCAGCAGCTTCAGTGAATCAGATACGCAGTATTTT.